A selection of T cell receptor beta chains follows, all from one sample in a study of cytomegalovirus exposure and HLA in healthy donors. Method: immunoSEQ multiplex PCR; TCRdb's copy keeps in-frame clones and lacks some. The sample includes 150,000 to 200,000 clones, 80% to 90% of them seen just once. The sample was PBMCs. The source of these receptors is a man aged 18 to 35 in good health and CMV-seropositive. The CDR3 runs from the conserved cysteine through the conserved F or W. Each record gives: D gene, J gene, clone size, V gene, CDR3 DNA, CDR3 protein. D genes are given only for firm matches. The size of a clone is reported for some rows only, either as once, few or many, or as a class for expanded clones.

- TRBJ1-5 - TRBV5-6 TGTGCCAGCAGCTGGGGGGGTTATAGCAATCAGCCCCAGCATTTT CASSWGGYSNQPQHF
TRBD2 TRBJ2-1 - TRBV7-2 TGTGCCAGCAGCTTTTTTAGCGGGGTCACCTACAATGAGCAGTTCTTC CASSFFSGVTYNEQFF
- TRBJ2-5 - TRBV7-8 TGTGCCAGCAGCCCTAACTGGGAGACCCAGTACTTC CASSPNWETQYF
TRBD1 TRBJ2-4 - TRBV7-3 TGTGCCAGCAGCTCCCGAGGGGGAACAGGGGGCATTCAGTACTTC CASSSRGGTGGIQYF
TRBD1 TRBJ1-1 few TRBV7-6 TGTGCCAGCAGCTTATTTTTGGGACAGGGGAACACTGAAGCTTTCTTT CASSLFLGQGNTEAFF
TRBD1 TRBJ1-2 - TRBV7-2 TGTGCCAGCAGCTCGGGACAGGGCTATGACTACACCTTC CASSSGQGYDYTF
- TRBJ1-1 - TRBV5-4 TGTGCCAGCAGCCCGACAGCGGGGGGTGAAGCTTTCTTT CASSPTAGGEAFF
- TRBJ2-7 - TRBV5-1 TGCGCCAGCAGCTTCGGTGCCACCTACGAGCAGTACTTC CASSFGATYEQYF
- TRBJ1-2 few TRBV2 TGTGCCAGCAGTGAAATGGGGGGAGACTATGGCTACACCTTC CASSEMGGDYGYTF
TRBD2 TRBJ2-3 once TRBV5-4 TGTGCCAGCAGACTTAGCGGGGCAGATACGCAGTATTTT CASRLSGADTQYF
- TRBJ1-1 - TRBV18 TGTGCCAGCTCACCACCCACATCGGGACAGAACACTGAAGCTTTCTTT CASSPPTSGQNTEAFF
- TRBJ1-5 - TRBV25-1 TGTGCCAGCAGATCAGGGAATCAGCCCCAGCATTTT CASRSGNQPQHF
- TRBJ2-7 - TRBV7-6 TGTGCCAGCAGCCCCGCCCCCGGGTACGAGCAGTACTTC CASSPAPGYEQYF
TRBD1 TRBJ2-1 - TRBV11-1 TGTGCCAGCAGCTTAGCCCCGGGACAGGGAGCTTACAATGAGCAGTTCTTC CASSLAPGQGAYNEQFF
- TRBJ2-7 - TRBV7-9 TGTGCCAGCAGCTTAGTAGCAGGGGAAGTCTACGAGCAGTACTTC CASSLVAGEVYEQYF